This TCR beta chain was retrieved from a study of technical replicates of blood from a few donors (dated by TCRdb to the late 2010s). The library was produced with the immunoSEQ multiplex PCR assay. The table comes from immuneACCESS by way of TCRdb, which keeps in-frame sequences with V and J called. Part of the clones is missing from these tables; in studies checked, under half for an unresolved V gene and the rest for unknown reasons. The sample table lists around 81,000 clones, roughly 77% of them with a count of one. The top ten hold about 4% of the sample. Reading the germline V gene (reference sequence) gives CDR1 GTSNPN and CDR2 SVGIG. The junction shows trimming of 2 bases on V and 3 bases on J, and the gene matches do not reach 9 bases of it. The cysteine opens and the phenylalanine closes a CDR3 of 15 amino acids. CDR3 DNA only is kept here, 45 bases in frame from base 1. In regard to this clone: Its antigen has not been determined. No much larger clone is present one base from it, and per-base qualities are unavailable.

The chain couples TRBV30 to TRBJ2-7; 8 middle bases align to TRBD1. The specimen sequenced was PBMCs. The TCR sequence derives from a human donor in good health. Some clones in this sample may be carry-over from other donors' samples. For the CDR3, the sequence is CAWSPGTGELYEQYF. The nucleotides read TGTGCCTGGAGTCCCGGGACAGGCGAACTCTACGAGCAGTACTTC.